One T cell receptor (beta chain) is described in this entry. These data originate in a study of blood T cell repertoires in COVID-19. Participants were aged about 18 to 89 years from approximately 25 US areas. Categorization into cohorts depended on clinical history that participants reported. What the recovered Cohort 3 donors had was two negative PCRs, clearance, or symptom resolution. Per the study methods: Reference gene primer amplification yielded estimated nucleated cell counts. Profiling relied on immunoSEQ multiplex PCR, and the TCRdb table lists in-frame clones only, not all of them. V and J calls plus clone size are reproduced from that table; the DNA served to infer D and trimming. The sample contains 400,000 to 450,000 clones, more than 80% of which appear only once. There are 15 residues in the CDR3. The V gene end was trimmed by 5 bases and the J gene end by 5 bases; junction bases not matched to a gene: 6. Germline V gives CDR1 SEHNR, CDR2 FQNEAQ (reference sequence).

The J gene is TRBJ2-2, the V gene TRBV7-9; 9 bases match TRBD1. The receptor was derived from a man aged 25 to 40 who had recovered from COVID-19. Sequenced: PBMCs or T cells enriched from blood (not recorded which). The CDR3 bases are TGTGCCAGCAGCCCGAGGGACAGGGCAACCGGGGAGCTGTTTTTT. Its translation: CASSPRDRATGELFF. The complete variable domain, with remaining parts taken from reference TRBV7-9 and TRBJ2-2, reads DTGVSQNPRHKITKRGQNVTFRCDPISEHNRLYWYRQTLGQGPEFLTYFQNEAQLEKSRLLSDRFSAERPKGSFSTLEIQRTEQGDSAMYLCASSPRDRATGELFFGEGSRLTVL.